This T cell receptor beta chain was observed in a study of T cell repertoires in cytomegalovirus infection. The overall study: Signatures in public TCR beta sequences pointed to both CMV infection and matching HLA type.

The CDR3 is made up of 14 amino acids. V lost 7 bases to trimming and J lost 0 bases, with 12 bases between them. Germline V gene data show CDR1 as SEHNR and CDR2 as FQNEAQ (reference sequence). Each CDR3 protein gets one entry after TCRdb re-called the reads with MiXCR. The profile shows around 900,000 distinct CDR3 sequences, around 32% of them singletons. Study results and limitations: Carriers of CMV and the relevant HLA type were discriminated by public TCR beta frequency. Dominating the ex vivo response were HLA-C-restricted CMV-specific TCR beta clonotypes.

The sample holds a few counts of this clonotype. Antigen: not known. The chain has TRBV7-9 and TRBJ1-1, with a possible D match to TRBD1 (5 bases). The sample here was cultured CD8+ T cells from PBMCs, taken from culture after CMV antigen stimulation. This clonotype was obtained from a human donor in good health (CMV status not recorded). Some clones in this sample may be carry-over from other donors' samples. The chain's CDR3 is CASKQQAMNTEAFF. The CDR3 DNA reads TGTGCCAGCAAACAACAGGCCATGAACACTGAAGCTTTCTTT.